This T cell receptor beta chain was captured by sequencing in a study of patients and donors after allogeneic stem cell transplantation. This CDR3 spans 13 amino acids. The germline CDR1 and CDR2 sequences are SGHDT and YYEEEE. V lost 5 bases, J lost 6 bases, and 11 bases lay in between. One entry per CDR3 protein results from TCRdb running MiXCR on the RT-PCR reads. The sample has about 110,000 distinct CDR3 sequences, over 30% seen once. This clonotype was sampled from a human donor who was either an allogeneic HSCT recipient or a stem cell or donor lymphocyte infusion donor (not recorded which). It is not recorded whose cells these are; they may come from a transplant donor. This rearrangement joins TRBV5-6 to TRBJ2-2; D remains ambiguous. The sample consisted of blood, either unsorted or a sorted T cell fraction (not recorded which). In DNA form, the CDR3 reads TGTGCCAGCAGTATTGGCGAGGCCGGGGAGCTGTTTTTT. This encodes CASSIGEAGELFF.